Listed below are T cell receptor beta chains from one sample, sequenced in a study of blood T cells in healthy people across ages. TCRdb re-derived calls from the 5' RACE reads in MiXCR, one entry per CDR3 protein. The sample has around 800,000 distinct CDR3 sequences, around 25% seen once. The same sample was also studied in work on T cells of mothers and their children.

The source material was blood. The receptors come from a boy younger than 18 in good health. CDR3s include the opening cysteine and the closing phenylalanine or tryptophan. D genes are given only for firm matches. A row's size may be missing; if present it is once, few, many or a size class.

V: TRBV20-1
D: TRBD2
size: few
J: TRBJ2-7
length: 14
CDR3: CSAWEAGGDDEQYF
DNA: TGCAGTGCCTGGGAAGCGGGGGGAGACGACGAGCAGTACTTC

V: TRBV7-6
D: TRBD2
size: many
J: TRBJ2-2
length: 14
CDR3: CASSLRGSTGELFF
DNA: TGTGCCAGCAGCTTGCGGGGGTCCACCGGGGAGCTGTTTTTT

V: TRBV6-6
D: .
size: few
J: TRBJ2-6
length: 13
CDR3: CASSPQGANVLTF
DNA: TGTGCCAGCAGTCCCCAGGGGGCCAACGTCCTGACTTTC

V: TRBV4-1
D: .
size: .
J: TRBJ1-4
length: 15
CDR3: CASSQAGTTNEKLFF
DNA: TGCGCCAGCAGCCAGGCAGGGACAACTAATGAAAAACTGTTTTTT

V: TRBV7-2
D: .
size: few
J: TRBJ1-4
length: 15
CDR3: CASSSGKATNEKLFF
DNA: TGTGCCAGCAGTTCAGGGAAGGCAACTAATGAAAAACTGTTTTTT

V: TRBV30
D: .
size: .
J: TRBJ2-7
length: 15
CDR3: CAWSDEGTLLSEQYF
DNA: TGTGCCTGGAGTGACGAGGGGACCCTTCTAAGCGAGCAGTACTTC

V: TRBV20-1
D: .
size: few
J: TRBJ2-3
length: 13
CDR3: CSAPILSTDTQYF
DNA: TGCAGTGCTCCCATACTAAGCACAGATACGCAGTATTTT

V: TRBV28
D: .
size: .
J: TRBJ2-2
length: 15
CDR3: CASNIGGRNTGELFF
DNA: TGTGCCAGCAACATCGGGGGCCGTAACACCGGGGAGCTGTTTTTT

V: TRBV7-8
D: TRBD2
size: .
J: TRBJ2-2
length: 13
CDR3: CAIAGRNTGELFF
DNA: TGTGCTATAGCGGGACGGAACACCGGGGAGCTGTTTTTT

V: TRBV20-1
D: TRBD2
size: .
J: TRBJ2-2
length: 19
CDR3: CSARDRGLAGGLGTGELFF
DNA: TGCAGTGCTAGAGATAGGGGACTAGCGGGGGGTCTCGGCACCGGGGAGCTGTTTTTT

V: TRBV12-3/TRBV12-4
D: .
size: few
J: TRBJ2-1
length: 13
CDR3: CASSLSLLGEQFF
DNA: TGTGCCAGCAGTTTGAGTCTGTTGGGTGAGCAGTTCTTC

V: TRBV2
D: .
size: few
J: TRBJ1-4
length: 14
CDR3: CARSNEGANEKLFF
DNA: TGTGCCAGGAGTAACGAGGGCGCTAATGAAAAACTGTTTTTT

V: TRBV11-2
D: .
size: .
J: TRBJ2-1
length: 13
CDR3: CAVPGHKNNEQFF
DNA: TGTGCCGTACCGGGACACAAAAACAATGAGCAGTTCTTC

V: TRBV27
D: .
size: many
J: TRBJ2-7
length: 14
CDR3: CASSLVGGGYEQYF
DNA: TGTGCCAGCAGTTTGGTAGGGGGTGGGTACGAGCAGTACTTC

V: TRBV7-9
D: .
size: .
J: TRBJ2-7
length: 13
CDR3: CASRSDSRYEQYF
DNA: TGTGCCAGCAGGTCGGACAGTCGCTACGAGCAGTACTTC

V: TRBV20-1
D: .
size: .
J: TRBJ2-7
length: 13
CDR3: CSAATRITYEQYF
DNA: TGCAGTGCTGCCACACGGATTACCTACGAGCAGTACTTC

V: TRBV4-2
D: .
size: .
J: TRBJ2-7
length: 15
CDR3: CASSQAFRAPYEQYF
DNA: TGTGCCAGCAGCCAAGCCTTCCGGGCCCCCTACGAGCAGTACTTC

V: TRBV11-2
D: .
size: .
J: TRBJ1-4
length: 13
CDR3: CASRGGEREKLFF
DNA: TGTGCCAGCCGGGGGGGGGAAAGGGAAAAACTGTTTTTT

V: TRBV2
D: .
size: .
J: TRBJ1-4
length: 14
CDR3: CASRHPRSGEKLFF
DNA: TGTGCCAGCAGGCACCCCCGTTCGGGTGAAAAACTGTTTTTT

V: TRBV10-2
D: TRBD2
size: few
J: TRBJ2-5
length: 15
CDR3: CASSVQLAGGETQYF
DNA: TGCGCCAGCAGTGTGCAGCTAGCGGGGGGGGAGACCCAGTACTTC

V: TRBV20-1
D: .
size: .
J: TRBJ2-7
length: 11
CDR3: CSARVVDEQYF
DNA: TGCAGTGCTAGAGTAGTCGACGAGCAGTACTTC

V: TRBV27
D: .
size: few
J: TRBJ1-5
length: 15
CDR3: CASSLAVYSNQPQHF
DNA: TGTGCCAGCAGTTTAGCAGTCTATAGCAATCAGCCCCAGCATTTT

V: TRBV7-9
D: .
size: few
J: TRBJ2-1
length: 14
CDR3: CASSMGLPGNEQFF
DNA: TGTGCCAGCAGCATGGGACTGCCAGGGAATGAGCAGTTCTTC

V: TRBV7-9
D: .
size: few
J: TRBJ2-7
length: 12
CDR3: CASQGGGYEQYF
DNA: TGTGCCAGCCAGGGAGGGGGCTACGAGCAGTACTTC

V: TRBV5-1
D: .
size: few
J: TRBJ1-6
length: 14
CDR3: CASSLGPQGSPLHF
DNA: TGCGCCAGCAGCTTAGGGCCTCAAGGATCACCCCTCCACTTT

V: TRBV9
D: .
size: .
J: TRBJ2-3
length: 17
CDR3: CASSDGSVRAGTDTQYF
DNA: TGTGCCAGCAGCGACGGGTCAGTCAGAGCGGGCACAGATACGCAGTATTTT

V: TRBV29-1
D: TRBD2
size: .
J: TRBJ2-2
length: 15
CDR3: CSEGLAGDDTGELFF
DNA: TGCAGCGAGGGACTAGCGGGAGACGACACCGGGGAGCTGTTTTTT

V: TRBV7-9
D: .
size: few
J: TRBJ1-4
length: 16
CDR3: CASSFTAFATNEKLFF
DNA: TGTGCCAGCAGCTTCACGGCTTTTGCAACTAATGAAAAACTGTTTTTT

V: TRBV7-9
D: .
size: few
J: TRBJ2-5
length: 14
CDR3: CASSLAQGGETQYF
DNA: TGTGCCAGCAGCTTAGCGCAGGGCGGCGAGACCCAGTACTTC

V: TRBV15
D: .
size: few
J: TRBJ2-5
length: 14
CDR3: CATSRPDQKETQYF
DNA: TGTGCCACCAGCAGACCCGATCAGAAAGAGACCCAGTACTTC

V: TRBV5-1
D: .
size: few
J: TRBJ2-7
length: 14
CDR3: CASSLGREENEQYF
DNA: TGCGCCAGCAGCTTGGGGAGGGAGGAGAACGAGCAGTACTTC

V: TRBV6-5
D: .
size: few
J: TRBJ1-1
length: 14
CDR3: CASSYAREGTEAFF
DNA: TGTGCCAGCAGTTACGCCAGGGAGGGGACTGAAGCTTTCTTT

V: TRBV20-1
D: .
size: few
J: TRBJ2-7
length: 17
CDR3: CSARALGVARTGLEQYF
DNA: TGCAGTGCTAGAGCCCTCGGGGTAGCTCGGACCGGGCTCGAGCAGTACTTC

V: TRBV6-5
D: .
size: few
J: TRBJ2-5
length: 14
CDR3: CASSYSGRGETQYF
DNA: TGTGCCAGCAGTTACTCGGGGAGAGGAGAGACCCAGTACTTC

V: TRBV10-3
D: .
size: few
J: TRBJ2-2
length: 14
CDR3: CAISDRAGTGELFF
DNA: TGTGCCATCAGTGACAGGGCGGGGACCGGGGAGCTGTTTTTT

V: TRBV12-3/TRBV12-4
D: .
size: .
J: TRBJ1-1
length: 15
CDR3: CASGGSLGMNTEAFF
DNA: TGTGCCAGCGGTGGCAGCCTGGGAATGAACACTGAAGCTTTCTTT

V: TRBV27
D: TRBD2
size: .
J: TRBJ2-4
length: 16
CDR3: CASSPLAGGFKNIQYF
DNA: TGTGCCAGCAGCCCCCTAGCGGGGGGCTTCAAAAACATTCAGTACTTC

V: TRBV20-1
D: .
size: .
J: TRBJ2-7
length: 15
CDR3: CSARGPEPGSYEQYF
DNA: TGCAGTGCTAGAGGACCGGAACCGGGCTCCTACGAGCAGTACTTC

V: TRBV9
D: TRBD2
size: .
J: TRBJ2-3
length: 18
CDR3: CASSLRTSGGAVTDTQYF
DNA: TGTGCCAGCAGCCTGAGAACTAGCGGGGGGGCTGTAACAGATACGCAGTATTTT